The 6 T cell receptor beta chains listed next were all sequenced from one sample in a study of Graves' ophthalmopathy and Graves' hyperthyroidism (dated by TCRdb to the late 2010s). The instrument given in TCRdb is Illumina HiSeq 2000. For repertoire sequencing, the TCR beta CDR3 regions were amplified from RNA transcripts. The first round was an RT-PCR using HTBI primers with the Qiagen OneStep RT-PCR kit, and this first round was followed by a second-round multiplex PCR, then size selection and purification. TCRdb took the public reads, trimmed them with fastp at Q25, ran MiXCR for clone calling and kept in-frame beta chains. Duplicate CDR3 protein sequences are folded into a single record with the most common DNA and genes. Recorded for this sample are about 620,000 distinct CDR3 sequences; about a fifth of them occurred a single time. More than 5.5% of the sample is in the top ten clones. Material: peripheral blood. The receptors stem from a woman younger than 35 with stable Graves' hyperthyroidism. Some clones in this sample may be carry-over from other donors' samples. Donor details come from another sample of the same person, matched by shared clones.

V and J are TRBV7-9 and TRBJ2-7; D remains unclear. Trimming removed 5 bases from V and 3 bases from J, with 11 bases in between. Germline values: CDR1 SEHNR, CDR2 FQNEAQ (reference sequence). The CDR3 loop spans 13 amino acids. DNA for the CDR3: TGTGCCAGCAGCAATACAGAACGCTACGAGCAGTACTTC. It yields the protein CASSNTERYEQYF. The full variable domain, with the rest looked up from reference TRBV7-9 and TRBJ2-7, is DTGVSQNPRHKITKRGQNVTFRCDPISEHNRLYWYRQTLGQGPEFLTYFQNEAQLEKSRLLSDRFSAERPKGSFSTLEIQRTEQGDSAMYLCASSNTERYEQYFGPGTRLTVT.

This clonotype was detected many times. The rearrangement joins TRBV12-3 or TRBV12-4 to TRBJ2-2; a weak D match, TRBD1 (5 bases). The CDR3 consists of 13 residues. V was cut by 2 bases and J by 6 bases, with 7 bases left in between. CDR3 protein: CASSLLGAGELFF. In nucleotides, the CDR3 is TGTGCCAGCAGTTTATTAGGGGCCGGGGAGCTGTTTTTT.

This clonotype was observed at least ten times. This chain uses TRBV6-5 with TRBJ2-7; D not certain. In germline, CDR1 is MNHEY, CDR2 SVGAGI. Deletions cut 2 bases from V and 6 bases from J, with 5 bases between. The CDR3 covers 11 residues. In nucleotides, the CDR3 is TGTGCCAGCAGTTACGGCCGCGAGCAGTACTTC. Encoded protein: CASSYGREQYF.

This clonotype has at least ten counts. V usage is TRBV9 and J usage is TRBJ2-5; no reliable D call. The CDR3 sequence is 14 residues long. The V gene's germline CDR1 is SGDLS and CDR2 YYNGEE. V lost 4 bases and J 5 bases, leaving 15 bases between the germline ends. The CDR3, as DNA: TGTGCCAGCAGCCCCCCCCAGAGGACGGAGACCCAGTACTTC. It is translated as CASSPPQRTETQYF. The entire variable domain, with the rest obtained from reference TRBV9 and TRBJ2-5, is as follows: DSGVTQTPKHLITATGQRVTLRCSPRSGDLSVYWYQQSLDQGLQFLIQYYNGEERAKGNILERFSAQQFPDLHSELNLSSLELGDSALYFCASSPPQRTETQYFGPGTRLLVL.

V gene TRBV7-9 combines with J gene TRBJ2-7, with D possibly matching TRBD2 (5 bases). Germline lookup yields CDR1 SEHNR and CDR2 FQNEAQ (reference sequence). The V and J ends lost 5 bases and 6 bases respectively, with 14 bases between them. The CDR3 spans 13 residues. The CDR3 DNA follows: TGTGCCAGCAGCCCCTTTGAGGGCCCCGAGCAGTACTTC. This translates into CASSPFEGPEQYF.

This clonotype was recorded a few times. This chain links TRBV3-1 with TRBJ2-7; the D gene is possibly TRBD2 (6 bases). Between the trimmed V and J ends, which lost 1 base and 3 bases, there was a span of 10 bases. The V gene's germline CDR1 is LGHDT and CDR2 YNNKEL (reference sequence). The CDR3 spans 14 residues. CDR3 region: CASSQGSGFYEQYF. The CDR3 coding sequence is TGTGCCAGCAGCCAAGGAAGCGGGTTCTACGAGCAGTACTTC.